The 4 T cell receptor beta chains presented below share a single source sample, sequenced in a study of identical twins. TCRdb used MiXCR to reprocess the 5' RACE reads, holding one entry per CDR3 protein. The repertoire consists of fewer than 250,000 distinct CDR3 sequences, with 7.5% occurring once and the leading ten covering under 6.5%. In addition, the sample was reused for a study of yellow fever vaccine responses in identical twins.

Sequences were obtained from CD8+ T cells sorted from blood. The receptor set was obtained from a woman aged 18-29 years in good health.

This clonotype was seen many times. The chain has TRBV6-6 and TRBJ2-1; D is ambiguous. Trimming removed 4 bases from V and 5 bases from J, with 9 bases in between. CDR3 length equals 13 residues. Germline CDR1 and CDR2: MNHNY and SVGAGI (reference sequence). CDR3 in DNA: TGTGCCAGCAGTTTGGTGGGTGACAATGAGCAGTTCTTC. This gives the protein CASSLVGDNEQFF.

This clonotype showed up just a few times. The gene calls are TRBV4-1 and TRBJ2-3; D might be TRBD1 or TRBD2, each matching 5 bases. The CDR3 sequence is 18 residues long. In germline, CDR1 is MGHRA, CDR2 YSYEKL. Trimming pared 0 bases from V and 1 base from J, leaving 17 bases between. In DNA form, the CDR3 reads TGCGCCAGCAGCCAAGAGCTTGGGACCACCCTGCGCACAGATACGCAGTATTTT. This codes for CASSQELGTTLRTDTQYF.

In its sample, this clonotype was seen a few times. V is TRBV5-5 and J is TRBJ2-7; D gene unclear. The V end was cut by 3 bases, the J end by 3 bases, with 16 bases between. CDR1 and CDR2 (germline): SGHKS, YYEKEE (reference sequence). This CDR3 has 15 residues. The CDR3 region has the DNA TGTGCCAGCAGCTCACACGAAGTTGGGTTCTACGAGCAGTACGTC. This codes for CASSSHEVGFYEQYV.

This clonotype was counted many times. The chain joins TRBV2 to TRBJ2-5; 7 positions agree with TRBD1. Germline V lookup: CDR1 SNHLY, CDR2 FYNNEI. The junction had 2 bases not matched to a gene; V was cut back by 1 base and J by 0 bases. The CDR3 sequence is 15 residues long. The CDR3 spells CASSEGQGHQETQYF. The CDR3 DNA reads TGTGCCAGCAGTGAAGGACAGGGTCACCAAGAGACCCAGTACTTC.